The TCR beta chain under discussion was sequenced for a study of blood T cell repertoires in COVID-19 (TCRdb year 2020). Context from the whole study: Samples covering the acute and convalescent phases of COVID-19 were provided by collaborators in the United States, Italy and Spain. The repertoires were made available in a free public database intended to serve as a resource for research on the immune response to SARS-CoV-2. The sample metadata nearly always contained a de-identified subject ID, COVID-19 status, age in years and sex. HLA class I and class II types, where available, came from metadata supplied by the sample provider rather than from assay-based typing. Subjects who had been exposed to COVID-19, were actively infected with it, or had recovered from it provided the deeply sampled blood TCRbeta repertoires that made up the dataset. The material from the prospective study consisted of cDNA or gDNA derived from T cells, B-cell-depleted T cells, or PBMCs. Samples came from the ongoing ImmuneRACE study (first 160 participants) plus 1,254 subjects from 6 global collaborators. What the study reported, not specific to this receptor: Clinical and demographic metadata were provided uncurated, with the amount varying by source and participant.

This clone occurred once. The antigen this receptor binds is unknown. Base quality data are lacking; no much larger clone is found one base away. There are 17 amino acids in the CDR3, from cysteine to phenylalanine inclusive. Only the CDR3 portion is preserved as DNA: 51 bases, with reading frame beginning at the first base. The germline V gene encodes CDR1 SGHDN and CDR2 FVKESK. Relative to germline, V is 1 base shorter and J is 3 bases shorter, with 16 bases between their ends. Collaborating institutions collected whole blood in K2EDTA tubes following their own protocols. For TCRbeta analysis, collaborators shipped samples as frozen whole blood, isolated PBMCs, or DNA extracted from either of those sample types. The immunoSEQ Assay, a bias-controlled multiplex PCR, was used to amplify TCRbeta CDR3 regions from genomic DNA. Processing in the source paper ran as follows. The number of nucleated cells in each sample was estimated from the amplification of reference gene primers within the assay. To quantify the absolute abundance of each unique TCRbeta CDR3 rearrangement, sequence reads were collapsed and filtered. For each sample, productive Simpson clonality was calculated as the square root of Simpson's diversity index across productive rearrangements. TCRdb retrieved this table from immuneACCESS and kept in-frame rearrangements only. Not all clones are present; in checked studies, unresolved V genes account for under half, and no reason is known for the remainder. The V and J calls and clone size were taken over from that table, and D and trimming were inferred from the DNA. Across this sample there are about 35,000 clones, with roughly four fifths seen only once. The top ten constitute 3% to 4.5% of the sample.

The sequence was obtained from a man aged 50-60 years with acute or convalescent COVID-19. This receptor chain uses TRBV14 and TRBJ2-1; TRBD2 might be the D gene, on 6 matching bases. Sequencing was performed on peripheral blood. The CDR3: CASSQVFGRGLYNEQFF. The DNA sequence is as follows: TGTGCCAGCAGCCAAGTATTTGGGCGGGGACTCTACAATGAGCAGTTCTTC. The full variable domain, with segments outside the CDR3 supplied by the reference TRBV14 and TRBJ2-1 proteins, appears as EAGVTQFPSHSVIEKGQTVTLRCDPISGHDNLYWYRRVMGKEIKFLLHFVKESKQDESGMPNNRFLAERTGGTYSTLKVQPAELEDSGVYFCASSQVFGRGLYNEQFFGPGTRLTVL.